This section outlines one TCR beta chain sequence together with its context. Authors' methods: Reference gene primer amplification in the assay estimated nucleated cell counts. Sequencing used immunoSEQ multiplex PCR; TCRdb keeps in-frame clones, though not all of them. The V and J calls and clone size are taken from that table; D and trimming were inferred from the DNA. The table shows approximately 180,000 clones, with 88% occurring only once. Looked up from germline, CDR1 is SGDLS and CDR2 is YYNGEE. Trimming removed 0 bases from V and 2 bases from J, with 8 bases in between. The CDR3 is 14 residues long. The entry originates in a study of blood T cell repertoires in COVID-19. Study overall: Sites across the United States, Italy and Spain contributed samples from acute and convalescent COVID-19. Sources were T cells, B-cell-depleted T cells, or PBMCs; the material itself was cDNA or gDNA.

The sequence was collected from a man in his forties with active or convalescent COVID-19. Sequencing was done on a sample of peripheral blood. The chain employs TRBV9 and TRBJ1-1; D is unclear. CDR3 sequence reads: CASSVAPGNTEAFF. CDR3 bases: TGTGCCAGCAGCGTAGCTCCAGGTAACACTGAAGCTTTCTTT.